These 10 T cell receptor beta chains were sequenced from one sample in a study of identical twins. TCRdb itself ran the 5' RACE reads through MiXCR, one entry per CDR3 protein. The sample yields 350,000 to 500,000 distinct CDR3 sequences, about a fifth seen once. The sequencing sample was made of naive T cells sorted from blood. These receptors originate from a man in his fifties or sixties in good health.

V is TRBV6-2 or TRBV6-3 and J is TRBJ2-3, with D uncertain. Per germline, CDR1 MNHEY and CDR2 SVGEGT. V lost 2 bases and J 11 bases, leaving 11 bases between the germline ends. The CDR3 contains 12 residues. The CDR3 region is CASSYPDVEQYF. In DNA, the CDR3 is TGTGCCAGCAGTTACCCGGACGTCGAGCAGTATTTT.

The chain recombines TRBV29-1 with TRBJ1-2; D is uncertain. The CDR3 length is 11 residues. CDR1 is SQVTM, CDR2 ANQGSEA, per germline. Trimming shortened V by 6 bases and J by 4 bases, and 9 bases separated the two germline ends. The CDR3 DNA is TGCAGCGTCCGGGGTTCCTATGGCTACACCTTC. Its protein product is CSVRGSYGYTF.

This clonotype was picked up a small number of times. This chain uses TRBV10-3 with TRBJ1-5; perhaps TRBD1 as D (5 bases). The CDR3 has 16 residues. CDR1 is ENHRY, CDR2 SYGVKD, per germline. Trimming took 4 bases from V and 7 from J, leaving 20 bases between them. This CDR3 reads CAISVGGESAGQPQHF. For the CDR3, the DNA is TGTGCCATCAGTGTGGGAGGGGAGAGTGCGGGACAGCCCCAGCATTTT.

V and J are TRBV6-2 or TRBV6-3 and TRBJ2-7, with 7 nucleotides matching TRBD1. The CDR3 runs to 14 residues. The germline V gene has CDR1 MNHEY and CDR2 SVGEGT. Trimming took 5 bases from V and 6 from J; bases not matched to a gene: 10. The CDR3 loop reads CASSDRDRLGEQYF. DNA for the CDR3: TGTGCCAGCAGTGACCGGGACAGACTCGGCGAGCAGTACTTC.

This clonotype was counted at least ten times. The chain joins TRBV20-1 to TRBJ2-1; the match to TRBD2 covers 8 bases. Germline V gene lookup returns CDR1 DFQATT and CDR2 SNEGSKA (reference sequence). The CDR3 extends over 15 amino acids. Germline trimming cut 3 bases from V and 5 bases from J; bases unmatched to any gene: 9. CDR3: CSASPGTRFNNEQFF. CDR3 bases: TGCAGTGCTAGCCCCGGGACTAGATTCAACAATGAGCAGTTCTTC.

This clonotype showed up just a few times. V gene TRBV7-2 combines with J gene TRBJ2-4; TRBD2 is a possible D gene (6 bases). CDR3 length: 13 amino acids. Germline lookup yields CDR1 SGHTA and CDR2 FQGNSA. V lost 11 bases, J lost 8 bases, and 19 bases lay in between. The CDR3 spells CAGARGIGDIQYF. DNA of the CDR3: TGTGCCGGGGCTCGGGGGATCGGTGACATTCAGTACTTC.

This clonotype has ten or more counts. V gene TRBV15 combines with J gene TRBJ2-6; D is unclear. In germline, CDR1 is LNHNV, CDR2 YYDKDF (reference sequence). CDR3 size: 17 residues. Trimming removed 0 bases from V and 0 bases from J, with 9 bases in between. DNA for the CDR3: TGTGCCACCAGCAGAGACTTCCTGTCCTCTGGGGCCAACGTCCTGACTTTC. Its protein product is CATSRDFLSSGANVLTF.

This clonotype was observed a few times. V is TRBV5-1 and J is TRBJ2-7, with D maybe TRBD1 (5 bases). CDR1 and CDR2 (germline): SGHRS, YFSETQ. The CDR3 contains 14 residues. V was pared by 0 bases and J by 2 bases, with 9 bases between. The CDR3: CASSLGQFAYEQYF. CDR3 bases: TGCGCCAGCAGCTTGGGACAGTTCGCCTACGAGCAGTACTTC.

The J gene is TRBJ2-1, the V gene TRBV18, with TRBD1 identical over 8 bases. V lost 0 bases to trimming and J lost 2 bases; unmatched junction nucleotides: 0. Germline CDR1 KGHSH, CDR2 LQKENI. The CDR3 runs to 15 residues. The CDR3 is CASSPPGQAYNEQFF. The CDR3, as DNA: TGTGCCAGCTCACCACCGGGACAGGCCTACAATGAGCAGTTCTTC.

This clonotype was seen many times. For the CDR3, the DNA is TGCGCCAGCAGTGAACAGGGGGGTAGCAATGAGCAGTTCTTC. It yields the protein CASSEQGGSNEQFF. This rearrangement joins TRBV10-2 to TRBJ2-1; 8 bases are shared with TRBD1. With 3 bases clipped from V and 6 bases from J, the junction kept 4 bases outside the gene matches. Germline CDR1 and CDR2: WSHSY and SAAADI. The CDR3 loop spans 14 amino acids.